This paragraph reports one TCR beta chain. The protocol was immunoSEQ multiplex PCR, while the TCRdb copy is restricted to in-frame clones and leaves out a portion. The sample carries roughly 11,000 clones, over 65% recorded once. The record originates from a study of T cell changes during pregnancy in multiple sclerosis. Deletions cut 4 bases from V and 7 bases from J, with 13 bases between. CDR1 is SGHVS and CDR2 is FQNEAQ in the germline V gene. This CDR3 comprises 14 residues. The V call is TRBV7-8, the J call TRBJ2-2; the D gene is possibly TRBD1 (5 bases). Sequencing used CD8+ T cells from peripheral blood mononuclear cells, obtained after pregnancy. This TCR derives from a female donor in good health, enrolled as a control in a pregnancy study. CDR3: CASSSLRVIGELFF. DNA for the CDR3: TGTGCCAGCAGCTCGCTCAGGGTAATCGGGGAGCTGTTTTTT.